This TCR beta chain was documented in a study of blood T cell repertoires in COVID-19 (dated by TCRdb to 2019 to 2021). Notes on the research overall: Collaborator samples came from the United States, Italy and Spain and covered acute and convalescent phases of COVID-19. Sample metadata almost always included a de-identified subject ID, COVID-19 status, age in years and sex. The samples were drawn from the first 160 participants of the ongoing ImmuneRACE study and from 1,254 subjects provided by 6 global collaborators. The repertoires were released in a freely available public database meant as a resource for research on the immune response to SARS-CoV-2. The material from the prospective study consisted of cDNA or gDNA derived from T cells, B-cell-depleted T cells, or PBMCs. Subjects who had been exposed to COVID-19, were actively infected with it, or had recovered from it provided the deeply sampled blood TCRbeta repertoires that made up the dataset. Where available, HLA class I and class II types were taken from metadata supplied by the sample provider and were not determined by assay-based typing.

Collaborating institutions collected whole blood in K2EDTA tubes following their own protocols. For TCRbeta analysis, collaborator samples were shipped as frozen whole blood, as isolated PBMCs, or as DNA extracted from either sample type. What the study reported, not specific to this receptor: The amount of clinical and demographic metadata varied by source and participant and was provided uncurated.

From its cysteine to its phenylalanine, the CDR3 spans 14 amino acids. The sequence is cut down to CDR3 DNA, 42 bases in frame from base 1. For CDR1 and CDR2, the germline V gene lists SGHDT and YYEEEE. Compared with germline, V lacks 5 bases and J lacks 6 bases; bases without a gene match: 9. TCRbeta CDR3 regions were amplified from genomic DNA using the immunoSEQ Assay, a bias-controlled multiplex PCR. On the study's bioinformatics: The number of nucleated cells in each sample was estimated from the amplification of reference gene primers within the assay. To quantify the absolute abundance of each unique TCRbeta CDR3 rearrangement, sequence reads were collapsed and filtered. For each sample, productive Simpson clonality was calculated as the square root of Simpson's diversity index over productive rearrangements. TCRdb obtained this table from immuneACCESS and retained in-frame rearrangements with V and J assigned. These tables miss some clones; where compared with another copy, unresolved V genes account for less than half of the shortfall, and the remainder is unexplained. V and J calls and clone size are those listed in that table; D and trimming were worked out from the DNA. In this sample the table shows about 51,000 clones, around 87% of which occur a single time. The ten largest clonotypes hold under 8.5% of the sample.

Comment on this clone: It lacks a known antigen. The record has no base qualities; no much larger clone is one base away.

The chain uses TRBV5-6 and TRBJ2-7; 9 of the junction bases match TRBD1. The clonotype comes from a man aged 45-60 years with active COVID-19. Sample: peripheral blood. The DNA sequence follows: TGTGCCAGCAGTTCCGGGACAGGGTTGGTCGAGCAGTACTTC. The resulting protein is CASSSGTGLVEQYF.